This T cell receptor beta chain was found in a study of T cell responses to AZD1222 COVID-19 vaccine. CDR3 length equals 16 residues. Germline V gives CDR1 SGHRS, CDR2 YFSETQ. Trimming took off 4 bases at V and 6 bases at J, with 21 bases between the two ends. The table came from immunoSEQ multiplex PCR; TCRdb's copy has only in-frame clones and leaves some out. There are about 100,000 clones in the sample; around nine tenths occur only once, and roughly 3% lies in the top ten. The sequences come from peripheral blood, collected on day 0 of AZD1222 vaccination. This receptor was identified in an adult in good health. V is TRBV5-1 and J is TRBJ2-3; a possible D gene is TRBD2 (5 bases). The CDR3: CASSPEARRRSDTQYF. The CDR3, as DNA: TGCGCCAGCAGCCCCGAGGCGCGAAGGAGGTCCGATACGCAGTATTTT.